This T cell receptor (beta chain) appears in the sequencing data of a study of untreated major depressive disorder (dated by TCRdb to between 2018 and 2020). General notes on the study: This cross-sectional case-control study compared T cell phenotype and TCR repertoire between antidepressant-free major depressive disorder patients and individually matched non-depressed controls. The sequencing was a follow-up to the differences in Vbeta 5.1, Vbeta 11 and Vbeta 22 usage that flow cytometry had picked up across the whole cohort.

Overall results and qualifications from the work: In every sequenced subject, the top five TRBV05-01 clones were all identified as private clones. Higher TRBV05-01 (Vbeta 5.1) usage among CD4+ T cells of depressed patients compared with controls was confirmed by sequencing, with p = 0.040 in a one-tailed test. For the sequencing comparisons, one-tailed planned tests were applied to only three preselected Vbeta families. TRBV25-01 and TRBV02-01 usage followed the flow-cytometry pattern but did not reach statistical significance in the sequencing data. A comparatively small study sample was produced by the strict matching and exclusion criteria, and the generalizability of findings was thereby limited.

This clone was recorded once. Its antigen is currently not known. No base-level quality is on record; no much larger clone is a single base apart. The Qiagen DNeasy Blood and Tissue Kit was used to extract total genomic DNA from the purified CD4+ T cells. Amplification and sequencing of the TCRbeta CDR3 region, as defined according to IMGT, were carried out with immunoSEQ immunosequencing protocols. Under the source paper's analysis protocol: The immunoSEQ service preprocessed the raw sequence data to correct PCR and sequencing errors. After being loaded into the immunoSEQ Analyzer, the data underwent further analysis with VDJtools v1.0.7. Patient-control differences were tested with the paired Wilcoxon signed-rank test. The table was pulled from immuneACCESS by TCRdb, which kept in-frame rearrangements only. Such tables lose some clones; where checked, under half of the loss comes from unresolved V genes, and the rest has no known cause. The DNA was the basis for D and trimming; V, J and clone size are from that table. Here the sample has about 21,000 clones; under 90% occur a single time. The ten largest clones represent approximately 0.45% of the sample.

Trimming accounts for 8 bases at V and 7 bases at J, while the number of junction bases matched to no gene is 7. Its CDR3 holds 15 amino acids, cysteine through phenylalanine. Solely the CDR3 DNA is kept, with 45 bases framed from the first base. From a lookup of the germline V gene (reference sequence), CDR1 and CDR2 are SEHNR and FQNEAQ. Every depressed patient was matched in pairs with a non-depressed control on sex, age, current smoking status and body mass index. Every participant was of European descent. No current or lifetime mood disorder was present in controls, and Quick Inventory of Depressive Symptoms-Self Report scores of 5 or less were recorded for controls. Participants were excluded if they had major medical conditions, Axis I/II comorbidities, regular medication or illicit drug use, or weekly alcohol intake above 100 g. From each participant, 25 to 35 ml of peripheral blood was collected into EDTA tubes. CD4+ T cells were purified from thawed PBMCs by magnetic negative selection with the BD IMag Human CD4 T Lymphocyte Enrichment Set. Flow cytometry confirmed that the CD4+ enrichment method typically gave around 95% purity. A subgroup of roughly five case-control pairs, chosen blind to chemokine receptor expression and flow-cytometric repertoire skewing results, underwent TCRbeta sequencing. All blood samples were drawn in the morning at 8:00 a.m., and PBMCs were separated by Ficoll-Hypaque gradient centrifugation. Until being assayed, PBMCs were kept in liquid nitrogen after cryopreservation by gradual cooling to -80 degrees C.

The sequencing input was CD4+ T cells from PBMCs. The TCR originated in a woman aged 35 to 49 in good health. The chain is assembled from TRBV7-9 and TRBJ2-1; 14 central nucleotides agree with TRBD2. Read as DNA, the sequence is TGTGCCAGCTCACAGACTAGCGGGGGGGTAAATGAGCAGTTCTTC. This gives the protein CASSQTSGGVNEQFF. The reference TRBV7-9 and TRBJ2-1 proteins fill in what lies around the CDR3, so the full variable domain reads DTGVSQNPRHKITKRGQNVTFRCDPISEHNRLYWYRQTLGQGPEFLTYFQNEAQLEKSRLLSDRFSAERPKGSFSTLEIQRTEQGDSAMYLCASSQTSGGVNEQFFGPGTRLTVL.